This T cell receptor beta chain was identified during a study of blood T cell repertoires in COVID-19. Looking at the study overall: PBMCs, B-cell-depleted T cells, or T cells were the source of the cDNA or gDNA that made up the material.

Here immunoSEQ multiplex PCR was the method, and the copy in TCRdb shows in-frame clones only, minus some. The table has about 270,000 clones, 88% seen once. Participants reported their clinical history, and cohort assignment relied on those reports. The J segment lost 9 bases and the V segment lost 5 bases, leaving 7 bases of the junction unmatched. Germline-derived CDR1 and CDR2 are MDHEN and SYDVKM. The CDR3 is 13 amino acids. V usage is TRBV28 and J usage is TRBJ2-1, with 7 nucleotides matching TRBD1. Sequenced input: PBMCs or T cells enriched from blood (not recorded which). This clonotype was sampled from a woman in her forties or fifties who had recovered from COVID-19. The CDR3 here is CASSGQALSEQFF. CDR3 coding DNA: TGTGCCAGCAGTGGACAGGCCCTCAGTGAGCAGTTCTTC.